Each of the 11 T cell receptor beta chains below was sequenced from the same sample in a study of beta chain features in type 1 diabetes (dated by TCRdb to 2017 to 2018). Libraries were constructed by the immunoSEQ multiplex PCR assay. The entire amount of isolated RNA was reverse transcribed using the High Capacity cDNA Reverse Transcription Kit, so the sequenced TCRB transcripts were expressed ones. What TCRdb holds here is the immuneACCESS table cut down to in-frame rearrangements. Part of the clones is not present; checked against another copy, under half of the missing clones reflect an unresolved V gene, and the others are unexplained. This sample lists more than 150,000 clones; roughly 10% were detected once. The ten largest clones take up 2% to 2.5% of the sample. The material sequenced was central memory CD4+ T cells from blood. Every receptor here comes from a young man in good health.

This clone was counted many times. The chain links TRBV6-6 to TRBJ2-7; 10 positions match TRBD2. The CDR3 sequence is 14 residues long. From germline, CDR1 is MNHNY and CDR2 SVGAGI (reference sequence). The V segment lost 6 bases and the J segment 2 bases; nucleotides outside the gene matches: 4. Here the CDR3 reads CASSRTSGTYEQYF. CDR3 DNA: TGTGCCAGCAGCCGGACTAGCGGCACCTACGAGCAGTACTTC.

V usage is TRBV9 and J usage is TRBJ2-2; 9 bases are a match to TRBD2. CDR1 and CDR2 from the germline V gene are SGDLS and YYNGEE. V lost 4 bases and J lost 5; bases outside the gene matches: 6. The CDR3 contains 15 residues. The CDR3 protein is CASSSGLATTGELFF. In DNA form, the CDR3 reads TGTGCCAGCAGCTCAGGACTAGCGACGACCGGGGAGCTGTTTTTT. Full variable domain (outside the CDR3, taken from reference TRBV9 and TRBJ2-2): DSGVTQTPKHLITATGQRVTLRCSPRSGDLSVYWYQQSLDQGLQFLIQYYNGEERAKGNILERFSAQQFPDLHSELNLSSLELGDSALYFCASSSGLATTGELFFGEGSRLTVL.

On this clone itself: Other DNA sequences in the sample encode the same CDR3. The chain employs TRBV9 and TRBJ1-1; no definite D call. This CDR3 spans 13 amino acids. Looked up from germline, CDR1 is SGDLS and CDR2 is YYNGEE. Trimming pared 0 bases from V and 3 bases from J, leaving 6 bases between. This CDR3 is CASSVGGYTEAFF. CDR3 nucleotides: TGTGCCAGCAGCGTAGGCGGCTACACTGAAGCTTTCTTT.

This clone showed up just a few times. CDR3 amino acids: CASNQGTAHNEQFF. For the CDR3, the DNA is TGTGCCAGTAACCAGGGGACAGCCCACAATGAGCAGTTCTTC. The chain is built from TRBV19 and TRBJ2-1; 7 bases line up with TRBD1. Trimming cost V 7 bases and J 5 bases; bases outside gene matches: 8. The CDR3 length is 14 residues. CDR1 is LNHDA, CDR2 SQIVND, per germline (reference sequence).

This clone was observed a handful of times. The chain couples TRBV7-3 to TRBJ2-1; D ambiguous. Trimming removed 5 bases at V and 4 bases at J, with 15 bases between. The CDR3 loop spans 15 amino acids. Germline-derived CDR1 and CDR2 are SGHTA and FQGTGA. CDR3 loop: CASSPTWGLYNEQFF. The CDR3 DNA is TGTGCCAGCAGCCCAACATGGGGTTTGTACAATGAGCAGTTCTTC.

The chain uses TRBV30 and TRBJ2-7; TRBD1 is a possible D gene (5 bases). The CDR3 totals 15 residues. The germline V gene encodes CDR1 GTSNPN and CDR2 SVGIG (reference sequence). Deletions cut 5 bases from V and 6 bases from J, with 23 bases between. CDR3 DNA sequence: TGTGCCTGGGGCTTGGACATTGGCCATTGGGGCGAGCAGTACTTC. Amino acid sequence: CAWGLDIGHWGEQYF.

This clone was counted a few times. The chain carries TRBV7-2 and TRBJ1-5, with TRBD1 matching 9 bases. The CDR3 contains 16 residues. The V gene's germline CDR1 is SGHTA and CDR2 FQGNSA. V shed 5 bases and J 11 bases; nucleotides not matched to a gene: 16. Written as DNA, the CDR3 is TGTGCCAGCAGCCCTACCGGGACAGGGTCCGTGGGGTCCCAGCATTTT. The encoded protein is CASSPTGTGSVGSQHF.

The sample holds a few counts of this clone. For the CDR3, the DNA is TGTGCCAGCAGTGCTGGGACAGGGGTGGATACGCAGTATTTT. Protein product: CASSAGTGVDTQYF. The chain joins TRBV6-6 to TRBJ2-3; 10 bases are shared with TRBD1. The CDR3 has 14 amino acids. V was pared by 5 bases and J by 6 bases, with 5 bases of the junction left unmatched. Per germline, CDR1 MNHNY and CDR2 SVGAGI (reference sequence).

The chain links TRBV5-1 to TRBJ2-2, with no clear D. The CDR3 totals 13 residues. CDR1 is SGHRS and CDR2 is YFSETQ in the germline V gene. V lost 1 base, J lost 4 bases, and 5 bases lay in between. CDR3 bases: TGCGCCAGCAGCTTGTTGGGCACCGGGGAGCTGTTTTTT. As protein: CASSLLGTGELFF. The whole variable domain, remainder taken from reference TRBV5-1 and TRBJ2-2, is KAGVTQTPRYLIKTRGQQVTLSCSPISGHRSVSWYQQTPGQGLQFLFEYFSETQRNKGNFPGRFSGRQFSNSRSEMNVSTLELGDSALYLCASSLLGTGELFFGEGSRLTVL.

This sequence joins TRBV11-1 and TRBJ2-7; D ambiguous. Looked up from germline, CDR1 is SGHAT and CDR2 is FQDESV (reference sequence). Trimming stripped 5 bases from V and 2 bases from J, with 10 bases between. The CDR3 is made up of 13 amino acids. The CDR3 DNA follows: TGTGCCAGCAGCCCGACTCCGACCTACGAGCAGTACTTC. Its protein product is CASSPTPTYEQYF.

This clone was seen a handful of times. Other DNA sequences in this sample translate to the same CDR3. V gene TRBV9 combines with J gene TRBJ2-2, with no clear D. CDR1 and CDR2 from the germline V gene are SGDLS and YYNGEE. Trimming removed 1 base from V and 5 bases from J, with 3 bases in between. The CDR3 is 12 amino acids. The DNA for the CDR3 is TGTGCCAGCAGCGTAAGAACCGGGGAGCTGTTTTTT. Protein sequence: CASSVRTGELFF.